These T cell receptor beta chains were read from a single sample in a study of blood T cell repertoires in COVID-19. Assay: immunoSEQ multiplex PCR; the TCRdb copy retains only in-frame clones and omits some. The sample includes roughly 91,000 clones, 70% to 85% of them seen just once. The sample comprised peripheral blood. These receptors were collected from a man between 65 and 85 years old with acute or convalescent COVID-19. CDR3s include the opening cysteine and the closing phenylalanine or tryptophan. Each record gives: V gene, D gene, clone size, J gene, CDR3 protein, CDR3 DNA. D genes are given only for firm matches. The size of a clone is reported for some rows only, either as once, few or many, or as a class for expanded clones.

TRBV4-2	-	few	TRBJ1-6	CASSQDTAGWVTLHF	TGTGCCAGCAGCCAAGATACAGCAGGATGGGTAACCCTCCACTTT
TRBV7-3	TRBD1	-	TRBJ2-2	CASSLQSGGNTGELFF	TGTGCCAGCAGCTTACAGTCAGGGGGAAACACCGGGGAGCTGTTTTTT
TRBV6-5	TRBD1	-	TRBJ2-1	CASSSGTGVHNEQFF	TGTGCCAGCAGTTCCGGGACAGGGGTACACAATGAGCAGTTCTTC
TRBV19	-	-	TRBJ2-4	CATSDEAKNIQYF	TGTGCCACCAGTGATGAAGCCAAAAACATTCAGTACTTC
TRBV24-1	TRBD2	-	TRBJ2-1	CATTQREGIDEQFF	TGTGCCACCACGCAGCGGGAGGGGATCGATGAGCAGTTCTTC
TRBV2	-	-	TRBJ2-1	CASRGQTYNEQFF	TGTGCCAGCAGAGGACAGACCTACAATGAGCAGTTCTTC
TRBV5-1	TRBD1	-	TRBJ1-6	CASSLRTGVGSSSYNSPLHF	TGCGCCAGCAGCTTGCGGACAGGGGTAGGCTCAAGCTCCTATAATTCACCCCTCCACTTT
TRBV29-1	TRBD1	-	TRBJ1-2	CSVPDRGYGYTF	TGCAGCGTTCCTGACAGGGGCTATGGCTACACCTTC
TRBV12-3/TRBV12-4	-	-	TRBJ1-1	CASSLGATEAFF	TGTGCCAGCAGTTTAGGAGCTACTGAAGCTTTCTTT
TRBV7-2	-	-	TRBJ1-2	CASSLDSNYGYTF	TGTGCCAGCAGCTTAGACTCTAACTATGGCTACACCTTC
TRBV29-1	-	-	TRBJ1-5	CSVRGGDQPQHF	TGCAGCGTGCGGGGGGGTGATCAGCCCCAGCATTTT
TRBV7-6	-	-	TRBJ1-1	CASSAQENTEAFF	TGTGCCAGCAGCGCCCAGGAGAACACTGAAGCTTTCTTT
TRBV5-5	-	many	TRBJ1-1	CASSLRTDSLNTEAFF	TGTGCCAGCAGCTTGAGGACAGACAGTTTGAACACTGAAGCTTTCTTT
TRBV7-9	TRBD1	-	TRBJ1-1	CASSLQGQVGTEAFF	TGTGCCAGCAGCCTCCAAGGACAGGTCGGGACTGAAGCTTTCTTT
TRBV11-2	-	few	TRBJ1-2	CASSSGSSGYTF	TGTGCCAGCAGCTCCGGGTCCTCGGGCTACACCTTC
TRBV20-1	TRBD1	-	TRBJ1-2	CSASHQGGPYGYTF	TGCAGTGCTAGTCACCAGGGGGGACCTTATGGCTACACCTTC
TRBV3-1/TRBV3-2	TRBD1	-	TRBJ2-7	CASSPRDRALEQYF	TGTGCCAGCAGCCCCCGAGACAGGGCCCTCGAGCAGTACTTC
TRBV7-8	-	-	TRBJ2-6	CASSLARSSGANVLTF	TGTGCCAGCAGCTTAGCGAGGAGCTCTGGGGCCAACGTCCTGACTTTC
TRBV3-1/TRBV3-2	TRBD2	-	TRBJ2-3	CASSQVLAVGPDTQYF	TGTGCCAGCAGCCAAGTACTAGCGGTTGGACCAGATACGCAGTATTTT
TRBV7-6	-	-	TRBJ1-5	CASSLDPSNQPQHF	TGTGCCAGCAGCCTAGATCCGAGCAATCAGCCCCAGCATTTT
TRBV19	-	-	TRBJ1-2	CASSSGHPYGYTF	TGTGCCAGTAGCTCGGGACACCCCTATGGCTACACCTTC
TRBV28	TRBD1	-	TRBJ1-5	CASRQGTSNQPQHF	TGTGCCAGTAGACAGGGTACGAGCAATCAGCCCCAGCATTTT
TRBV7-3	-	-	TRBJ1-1	CASSSQVGTEAFF	TGTGCCAGCAGCTCACAGGTGGGCACTGAAGCTTTCTTT
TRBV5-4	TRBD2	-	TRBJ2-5	CASSFKSGAPETQYF	TGTGCCAGCAGCTTCAAGAGCGGGGCCCCAGAGACCCAGTACTTC
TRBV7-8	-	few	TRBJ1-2	CASSLAGGLANYGYTF	TGTGCCAGCAGCTTAGCAGGCGGGTTAGCTAACTATGGCTACACCTTC
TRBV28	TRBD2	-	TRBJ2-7	CASSSPGTSGNYEQYF	TGTGCCAGCAGTTCCCCCGGGACTAGCGGAAACTACGAGCAGTACTTC
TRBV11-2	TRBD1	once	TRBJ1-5	CASSQDRGGQPQHF	TGTGCCAGCAGCCAGGACAGGGGTGGTCAGCCCCAGCATTTT
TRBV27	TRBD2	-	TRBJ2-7	CASSSLTSGTYEQYF	TGTGCCAGCAGTTCCCTGACTAGCGGTACCTACGAGCAGTACTTC
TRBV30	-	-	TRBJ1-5	CAWSVRDNQPQHF	TGTGCCTGGAGTGTCAGGGATAATCAGCCCCAGCATTTT
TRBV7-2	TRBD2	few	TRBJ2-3	CASSLPSGGVSFRDTQYF	TGTGCCAGCAGCCTACCTAGCGGGGGGGTTAGTTTTAGAGATACGCAGTATTTT
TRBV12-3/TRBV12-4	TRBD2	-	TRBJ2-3	CASASGVRQYF	TGTGCCTCGGCTAGCGGGGTCCGGCAGTATTTT
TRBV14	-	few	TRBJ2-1	CASSQGPGRQHEQFF	TGTGCCAGCAGCCAAGGTCCGGGAAGGCAGCATGAGCAGTTCTTC
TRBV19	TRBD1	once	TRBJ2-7	CASSRRTGVRSSHEQYF	TGTGCCAGTAGCAGGAGGACAGGGGTCCGCTCATCCCACGAGCAGTACTTC
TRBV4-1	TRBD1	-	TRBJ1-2	CASSRGIPGQLYANYGYTF	TGCGCCAGCAGCCGAGGAATACCGGGACAGCTTTATGCTAACTATGGCTACACCTTC
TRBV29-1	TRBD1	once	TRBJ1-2	CSVRYAQGNYGYTF	TGCAGCGTTCGTTACGCACAGGGGAACTATGGCTACACCTTC
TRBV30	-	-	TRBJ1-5	CAWSVAGQPQHF	TGTGCCTGGAGTGTAGCGGGTCAGCCCCAGCATTTT
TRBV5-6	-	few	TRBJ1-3	CASSLRQVLSGNTIYF	TGTGCCAGCAGCTTGCGACAGGTTCTCTCTGGAAACACCATATATTTT
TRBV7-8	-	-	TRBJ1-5	CASSSRYRGGGQPQHF	TGTGCCAGCAGCTCTCGGTATCGGGGGGGAGGTCAGCCCCAGCATTTT
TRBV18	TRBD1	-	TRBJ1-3	CASSPGTARTGNTIYF	TGTGCCAGCTCACCCGGGACAGCACGAACTGGAAACACCATATATTTT
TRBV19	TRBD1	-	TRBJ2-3	CASSIQAGQGDMDTQYF	TGTGCCAGTAGTATACAAGCGGGACAGGGGGATATGGATACGCAGTATTTT
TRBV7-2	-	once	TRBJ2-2	CASSLEAGPAGELFF	TGTGCCAGCAGCTTAGAGGCAGGTCCTGCCGGGGAGCTGTTTTTT
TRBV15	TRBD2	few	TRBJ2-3	CATSSTETSGGFSTDTQYF	TGTGCCACCAGCTCAACAGAAACTAGCGGGGGGTTTAGCACAGATACGCAGTATTTT
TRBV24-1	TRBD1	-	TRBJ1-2	CATSEGTGDYGYTF	TGTGCCACCAGTGAGGGGACAGGGGACTATGGCTACACCTTC
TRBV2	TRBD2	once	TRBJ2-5	CASSAASGYPRAQYF	TGTGCCAGCAGTGCCGCTAGCGGGTATCCCCGGGCCCAGTACTTC
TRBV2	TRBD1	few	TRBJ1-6	CASSKRLDRNNSPLHF	TGTGCCAGCAGTAAACGACTGGACAGGAATAATTCACCCCTCCACTTT
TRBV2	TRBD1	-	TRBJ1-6	CASSETGGGSPLHF	TGTGCCAGCAGCGAAACAGGGGGAGGATCACCCCTCCACTTT